This TCR beta chain was captured in a study of early T cells in non-severe SARS-CoV-2 infection. Study overall: The authors sequenced bulk RNA from unsorted whole blood, leaving chains unpaired. Findings and limits, study-wide: VDJdb matches were skewed toward anti-spike CD8 T cell responses.

The CDR3 runs to 13 residues. With 7 bases removed from V and 3 bases from J, the gap between germline ends came to 10 bases. Concerning this clonotype itself: What it binds is not known.

Individual cDNA molecules carried attached unique molecular identifiers. TCRdb passed the 5' RACE reads through MiXCR, listing each CDR3 protein once. Among around 56,000 distinct CDR3 sequences listed, about 8% were seen once. J is TRBJ2-1 and V is TRBV12-3 or TRBV12-4; D perhaps matches TRBD1 (6 bases). The TCR comes from an adult who was a healthcare worker with PCR-confirmed SARS-CoV-2 infection or an uninfected control (not recorded which). Source: whole blood, taken at baseline. CDR3 sequence (DNA): TGTGCCAGCACCCTGGACAGCTACAATGAGCAGTTCTTC. Amino acid sequence: CASTLDSYNEQFF.